Detailed here is one T cell receptor (beta chain). V dropped 4 bases and J dropped 7; count of bases not matched to a gene: 7. CDR1 is LGHNA and CDR2 is YNFKEQ in the germline V gene. The CDR3 extends over 14 amino acids. The sample is drawn from a study of glioma-infiltrating T cells. TCR alpha and beta CDR3 regions were amplified from RNA using iRepertoire nested multiplex PCR. TCRdb fed the multiplex PCR reads into MiXCR, producing one record per CDR3 protein. The repertoire consists of a few hundred thousand distinct CDR3 sequences, with less than 50% occurring once and the leading ten covering 12%.

The specimen was glioma tissue, nonneoplastic brain tissue, or PBMCs (not recorded which). This TCR was sampled from a human donor with low-grade glioma or glioblastoma, undergoing nonglioma brain surgery, or in good health (not recorded which). The chain recombines TRBV4-2 with TRBJ2-7; 10 nucleotides agree with TRBD2. This CDR3 is CASSPSGGLIEQYF. CDR3 DNA: TGTGCCAGCAGCCCTAGCGGGGGTCTTATAGAGCAGTACTTC.